This TCR beta chain was profiled in a study of T cells after yellow fever vaccination (dated by TCRdb to the late 2010s). Study-wide context: The SMART-Seq v4 Ultra Low Input RNA kit was used to prepare libraries from fractions with low cell numbers. To track T-cell clones before and after primary and booster YFV17D yellow fever vaccination, bulk TCR alpha and beta repertoires were sequenced longitudinally. Two healthy male donors, one aged 18 to 29 and one aged 30 to 40 years, made up the cohort. Blood was collected at multiple timepoints before and after primary and secondary immunization, and bulk PBMC replicates and cell subsets were isolated. Results and caveats for the whole study, not just this receptor: A small fraction of clonotypes appeared in both the CD4 and CD8 compartments, likely as a result of convergent recombination. Because the study included only a couple of donors, the extent to which the findings can be generalized is limited. Computational filtering was required because FACS-sorted repertoires could contain abundant contaminating clonotypes from the bulk population. The secondary T-cell response was weaker than the primary response but faster, peaking on day 5 instead of day 15. Most clones expanded after primary vaccination were re-detected after the booster (96% of CD4 and around 88% of CD8), suggesting broad memory maintenance.

The treatment or condition label, read with the paper, signifies: live attenuated yellow fever vaccine strain. PBMCs were isolated from peripheral blood using a standard Ficoll-Paque protocol. Dynabeads CD4 and CD8 positive selection kits were used to isolate the CD4 and CD8 T-cell fractions. TriZol was used to extract RNA from bulk PBMCs, from CD4 and CD8 fractions, and from dextramer-positive and dextramer-negative fractions. This clonotype was seen repeatedly, ten times or more. Its antigen has not been determined. Base-call qualities are not available, and no considerably larger clone is one nucleotide away. TCR cDNA was synthesized by 5'RACE template switching, which introduced a universal primer site and unique molecular identifiers. Priming for cDNA synthesis came from both the TCR alpha and TCR beta constant segments. Two PCR steps were used to amplify libraries, with sample barcodes and sequencing adapters being added in the second step. Sequencing of libraries was done on Illumina HiSeq 2500 (2x100 bp) or NovaSeq (2x150 bp). The paper's data handling went like this. MIGEC was used to demultiplex reads and collapse the reads into UMI consensus sequences, and MiXCR was used for V(D)J alignment. Vaccine-responding clonotypes were defined with edgeR using replicate PBMC samples, requiring FDR below 0.01 and a log2 fold change above 5 up to day 15. CD4 or CD8 identity was assigned to each bulk clonotype according to whether the clonotype was present at higher abundance in the sequenced CD4 repertoire or the sequenced CD8 repertoire. TCRdb passed the public sequencing reads through fastp at Q25 and MiXCR, retaining productive beta sequences. Each CDR3 protein appears once, grouped with its most common genes and DNA. Here the V and J calls rest on TCRdb's processing, not on the authors' analysis. Present in this sample are around 110,000 distinct CDR3 sequences, roughly 8.4% of which were seen just once. Clones ranked in the top ten supply roughly 25% of the sample.

The CDR3 spans 14 residues, from the cysteine through the phenylalanine. CDR3 DNA is the only sequence kept; it has 42 bases, read in frame from the first base. The sample was CD8+ T cells sorted from PBMCs, taken 45 days after the yellow fever booster vaccination. The TCR originated in a man aged 25-40 years who received the YFV17D yellow fever vaccine. The chain uses TRBV21-1 and TRBJ1-1; the table's D call, TRBD1, has no DNA check behind it. TRBV21-1 is described as a pseudogene. The CDR3 here reads CASSPRTGEDEAFF. The DNA is as follows: TGTGCCAGCAGCCCCAGGACAGGCGAGGATGAAGCTTTCTTT.